This TCR beta chain was found in a study of radiotherapy plus CTLA-4 blockade in lung cancer. CDR1 SQVTM and CDR2 ANQGSEA come from the germline V gene. V was clipped by 7 bases and J by 1 base, with 16 bases between them. The CDR3 is made up of 14 amino acids. Notes on the study in general: The study found tumor-derived TCR clones expanded in blood after radiotherapy plus ipilimumab.

Focal radiation plus CTLA-4 blockade with ipilimumab was given to patients with chemo-refractory metastatic non-small-cell lung cancer. The table came from immunoSEQ multiplex PCR; TCRdb's copy has only in-frame clones and leaves some out. The sample records some 92,000 clones, approximately 85% being singletons. As for this clone: Its antigen is unknown.

This receptor was identified in a human donor with non-small cell lung cancer who had a partial response to radiotherapy plus ipilimumab. The gene calls are TRBV29-1 and TRBJ1-1; possible D gene TRBD1, 6 bases. Material: peripheral blood, obtained from a patient treated with radiotherapy plus ipilimumab. In DNA, the CDR3 is TGCAGCGCCCGAGCCAGGGGAGAGAACACTGAAGCTTTCTTT. Its translation is CSARARGENTEAFF.